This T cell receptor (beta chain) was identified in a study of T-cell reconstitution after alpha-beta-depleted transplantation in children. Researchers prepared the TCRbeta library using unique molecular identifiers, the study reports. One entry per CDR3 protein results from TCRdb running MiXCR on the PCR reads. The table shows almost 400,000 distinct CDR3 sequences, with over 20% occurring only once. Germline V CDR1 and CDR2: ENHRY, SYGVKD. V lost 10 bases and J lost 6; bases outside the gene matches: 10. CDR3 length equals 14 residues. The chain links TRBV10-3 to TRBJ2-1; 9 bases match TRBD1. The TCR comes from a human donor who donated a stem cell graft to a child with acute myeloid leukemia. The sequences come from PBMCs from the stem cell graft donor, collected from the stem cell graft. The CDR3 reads CASSRGQGFNEQFF. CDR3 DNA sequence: TGTGCCAGCTCCAGGGGACAGGGCTTCAATGAGCAGTTCTTC.